Listed here is a single T cell receptor beta chain. Germline values: CDR1 SGHNT, CDR2 YYREEE (reference sequence). V was pared by 1 base and J by 4 bases, with 17 bases between. The CDR3 is 17 residues long. This record belongs to a study of T cell changes during pregnancy in multiple sclerosis. Clones were read by immunoSEQ multiplex PCR, and TCRdb kept only the in-frame ones, dropping some. Of approximately 30,000 clones listed, over 75% are singletons. The sequenced sample was CD8+ T cells from peripheral blood mononuclear cells, obtained in the first trimester of pregnancy. This receptor was identified in a female donor with multiple sclerosis, enrolled in a pregnancy study. This chain links TRBV5-4 with TRBJ2-2; TRBD2 might be the D (5 bases). The CDR3 coding sequence is TGTGCCAGCAGCTTGTTCCCTCCCCAACTAGTCACCGGGGAGCTGTTTTTT. It is translated as CASSLFPPQLVTGELFF.